This TCR beta chain was profiled in a study of T cells in Graves' hyperthyroidism and ophthalmopathy. Study observations and caveats: Blood held most thyroid clonotypes expanded above 0.001 frequency.

Authors of the study amplified TCR beta CDR3 regions from RNA transcripts. TCR CDR3 regions were first amplified by RT-PCR with HTBI primers. TCRdb processed the multiplex PCR reads anew with MiXCR; each CDR3 protein has one entry. Of some 510,000 distinct CDR3 sequences listed, roughly 20% are singletons. Investigators excluded patients with uncontrolled infection, other autoimmune disease, pregnancy or lactation. The CDR3 runs to 14 residues. Germline loops: CDR1 SGHNT, CDR2 YENEEA. J gave up 3 bases and V 4 bases, and 4 bases lay outside the gene matches. This clonotype was detected many times. What it binds is not known.

The TCR was taken from a man aged 18 to 29 with Graves' hyperthyroidism. The sequenced sample consisted of blood. This chain links TRBV11-3 with TRBJ1-2; 8 bases match TRBD1. The DNA for the CDR3 is TGTGCCAGCAGCTCAGGGGGCAACGACTATGGCTACACCTTC. It is translated as CASSSGGNDYGYTF.